This TCR beta chain was documented in a study of T cell changes during pregnancy in multiple sclerosis. Produced via immunoSEQ multiplex PCR; TCRdb's table is partial and in-frame only. The table records about 55,000 clones, around 89% of them present only once. Germline V gene data show CDR1 as MNHNS and CDR2 as SASEGT. This CDR3 has 15 residues. Losses at the gene ends were 3 bases for V and 3 bases for J; bases not matched to a gene: 4. J is TRBJ2-3 and V is TRBV6-1; 9 bases map to TRBD1. This sequence originates from a female donor with multiple sclerosis, enrolled in a pregnancy study. This specimen consisted of CD4+ T cells from peripheral blood mononuclear cells, obtained in the first trimester of pregnancy. As DNA, the CDR3 is TGTGCCAGCAGTGATAGGGACAGGGCTACAGATACGCAGTATTTT. Protein sequence: CASSDRDRATDTQYF.